Listed below are T cell receptor beta chains from one sample, sequenced in a study of T cell repertoires in ileal Crohn's disease. Sequencing was performed with immunoSEQ multiplex PCR; in TCRdb, only in-frame clones are kept and a portion is missing. The table has approximately 4,100 clones, about 79% seen once. The material sequenced was ileal tissue. The source is an adult with Crohn's disease. Each CDR3 is given with its conserved first and last residue. A D gene is named only where the DNA matches it firmly. Size values are once, few and many counts, or a class for expanded clones, and some rows have none.

J: TRBJ1-6
size: large
D: .
V: TRBV7-9
DNA: TGTGCCAGCAGCTTAGGAGGGATTTCACCCCTCCACTTT
CDR3: CASSLGGISPLHF

J: TRBJ2-3
size: .
D: .
V: TRBV27
DNA: TGTGCCGTGATTAGTAGTCCTCCAGATACGCAGTATTTT
CDR3: CAVISSPPDTQYF

J: TRBJ2-5
size: .
D: .
V: TRBV12-5
DNA: TGTGCTAGTGGCAGTGGAGGGATTCAAGAGACCCAGTACTTC
CDR3: CASGSGGIQETQYF

J: TRBJ2-5
size: once
D: TRBD2
V: TRBV11-2
DNA: TGTGCCAGCAGCTTAGAGGCCGGGACTAGCGAACAGACCCAGTACTTC
CDR3: CASSLEAGTSEQTQYF

J: TRBJ1-2
size: .
D: .
V: TRBV25-1
DNA: TGTGCCAGCAGTGACCAGGGCACTAACTATGGCTACACCTTC
CDR3: CASSDQGTNYGYTF

J: TRBJ2-7
size: .
D: .
V: TRBV4-3
DNA: TGCGCCAGCAGCCAGACCATCGGGTACGAGCAGTACTTC
CDR3: CASSQTIGYEQYF

J: TRBJ1-1
size: once
D: TRBD1
V: TRBV18
DNA: TGTGCCAGCTCACTCGTGACAGGGACGATGAACACTGAAGCTTTCTTT
CDR3: CASSLVTGTMNTEAFF

J: TRBJ1-1
size: once
D: TRBD1
V: TRBV7-2
DNA: TGTGCCAGCAGCTTAGGGACAGGGCTGAACACTGAAGCTTTCTTT
CDR3: CASSLGTGLNTEAFF

J: TRBJ2-5
size: .
D: TRBD2
V: TRBV18
DNA: TGTGCCAGCTCACCCCCCCAGACTAGCGCCCTCGGAGGAACCCAGTACTTC
CDR3: CASSPPQTSALGGTQYF

J: TRBJ2-2
size: .
D: TRBD2
V: TRBV6-1
DNA: TGTGCCAGCAGTGTGAAGCGGGGGGGCCAAGTCACCGGGGAGCTGTTTTTT
CDR3: CASSVKRGGQVTGELFF

J: TRBJ2-7
size: .
D: .
V: TRBV2
DNA: TGTGCCAGCAGCTTACAGGGTACCGAGCAGTACTTC
CDR3: CASSLQGTEQYF

J: TRBJ1-3
size: .
D: .
V: TRBV30
DNA: TGTGCCTGGACTCGGGGTAGCCGCTCTGGAAACACCATATATTTT
CDR3: CAWTRGSRSGNTIYF

J: TRBJ2-7
size: few
D: TRBD2
V: TRBV27
DNA: TGTGCCAGTTGGGGAGGGGACTCCTACGAGCAGTACTTC
CDR3: CASWGGDSYEQYF

J: TRBJ2-7
size: .
D: .
V: TRBV11-2
DNA: TGTGCCAGCAGTCTTACCTACGAGCAGTACTTC
CDR3: CASSLTYEQYF

J: TRBJ1-2
size: .
D: .
V: TRBV28
DNA: TGTGCCAGCAGTTTAAAGACAGTCTATGGCTACACCTTC
CDR3: CASSLKTVYGYTF

J: TRBJ2-7
size: .
D: TRBD2
V: TRBV27
DNA: TGTGCCAGCAGTCCCCTAGCGGGGGACGATAGGGGCTACGAGCAGTACTTC
CDR3: CASSPLAGDDRGYEQYF

J: TRBJ2-3
size: .
D: TRBD2
V: TRBV4-1
DNA: TGCGCCAGCAGCCTTTTTCCCGGGGGGACGGCAGATACGCAGTATTTT
CDR3: CASSLFPGGTADTQYF

J: TRBJ2-3
size: medium-sized
D: .
V: TRBV7-3
DNA: TGTGCCAGCAGCTTCGGCGGGGGCCGGGGAGATACGCAGTATTTT
CDR3: CASSFGGGRGDTQYF

J: TRBJ2-3
size: .
D: TRBD2
V: TRBV6-1
DNA: TGTGCCAGCAGTGAAACAGCGGGGGGACCGGATACGCAGTATTTT
CDR3: CASSETAGGPDTQYF

J: TRBJ2-7
size: .
D: TRBD2
V: TRBV28
DNA: TGTGCCAGCAGTTTGGTGGGGGAGGGCTACGAGCAGTACTTC
CDR3: CASSLVGEGYEQYF

J: TRBJ2-2
size: few
D: .
V: TRBV27
DNA: TGTGCCAGCAGTTTGAGGATTTCGGGGGAGCTGTTTTTT
CDR3: CASSLRISGELFF

J: TRBJ2-5
size: .
D: TRBD1
V: TRBV7-2
DNA: TGTGCCAGCAGCTTAAGACCCGGACAGGGGACAGGAGAGACCCAGTACTTC
CDR3: CASSLRPGQGTGETQYF

J: TRBJ2-4
size: .
D: TRBD1
V: TRBV7-9
DNA: TGTGCCAGCAGCTTAGTGTCAGGGACAGTCGGGTACTTC
CDR3: CASSLVSGTVGYF

J: TRBJ2-7
size: few
D: .
V: TRBV29-1
DNA: TGCAGCGTGCGGGACTGGAGCTCCTACGAGCAGTACTTC
CDR3: CSVRDWSSYEQYF

J: TRBJ2-4
size: .
D: .
V: TRBV6-6
DNA: TGTGCCAGCAGTCCCCCAGGGGGGAAGGCCAAAAACATTCAGTACTTC
CDR3: CASSPPGGKAKNIQYF

J: TRBJ2-5
size: .
D: .
V: TRBV5-1
DNA: TGCGCCAGCAGCTTCTTAACAGGATCTAGGGAGACCCAGTACTTC
CDR3: CASSFLTGSRETQYF

J: TRBJ1-2
size: few
D: TRBD1
V: TRBV29-1
DNA: TGCAGCGTCAGTAGTACAGGGGATGGCTACACCTTC
CDR3: CSVSSTGDGYTF

J: TRBJ2-7
size: .
D: TRBD1
V: TRBV10-2
DNA: TGCGCCAGGGGACAGGGGGGAACCTACGAGCAGTACTTC
CDR3: CARGQGGTYEQYF

J: TRBJ2-2
size: few
D: .
V: TRBV11-3
DNA: TGTGCCAGCAGCCCCAGCGGCACCGGGGAGCTGTTTTTT
CDR3: CASSPSGTGELFF

J: TRBJ2-1
size: .
D: .
V: TRBV5-3
DNA: TGTGCCAGAAGCTCATCCCTAGTGGCGGGGGCAACCTACAATGAGCAGTTCTTC
CDR3: CARSSSLVAGATYNEQFF

J: TRBJ2-7
size: .
D: TRBD2
V: TRBV7-2
DNA: TGTGCCAGCAGCCTTGGACTAGCGGGGGTCGAGCAGTACTTC
CDR3: CASSLGLAGVEQYF

J: TRBJ2-3
size: few
D: .
V: TRBV7-3
DNA: TGTGCCAGCAGCCCGTTGGGGAGCGCTACGCAGTATTTT
CDR3: CASSPLGSATQYF

J: TRBJ2-7
size: .
D: .
V: TRBV11-3
DNA: TGTGCCAGCAGCTTGGGAGCCTTATACGAGCAGTACTTC
CDR3: CASSLGALYEQYF

J: TRBJ2-3
size: .
D: TRBD1
V: TRBV4-3
DNA: TGCGCCAGCAGCCGGACCACTCAGGGGGCTACAGATACGCAGTATTTT
CDR3: CASSRTTQGATDTQYF

J: TRBJ2-3
size: .
D: .
V: TRBV9
DNA: TGTGCCAGCAAGGGAGAGGAGATAGATACGCAGTATTTT
CDR3: CASKGEEIDTQYF

J: TRBJ2-3
size: .
D: TRBD1
V: TRBV7-3
DNA: TGTGCCAGCAGCTTACCGGGGACAGGGGTCCTAAGCACAGATACGCAGTATTTT
CDR3: CASSLPGTGVLSTDTQYF

J: TRBJ1-2
size: once
D: .
V: TRBV7-9
DNA: TGTGCCTCCGGAGGGGAGGGCTATGGCTACACCTTC
CDR3: CASGGEGYGYTF

J: TRBJ2-3
size: .
D: TRBD2
V: TRBV6-4
DNA: TGTGCCAGCAGTGACTCTGTCACTAGCGGGGGCACAGATACGCAGTATTTT
CDR3: CASSDSVTSGGTDTQYF

J: TRBJ1-3
size: .
D: .
V: TRBV9
DNA: TGTGCCAGCAGCGTAGATAATGGAAACACCATATATTTT
CDR3: CASSVDNGNTIYF

J: TRBJ2-7
size: once
D: TRBD1
V: TRBV28
DNA: TGTGCCAGCAGTCGTAAAGGGACAGACGAGCAGTACTTC
CDR3: CASSRKGTDEQYF

J: TRBJ1-1
size: .
D: TRBD1
V: TRBV5-1
DNA: TGCGCTAGCAGCTTGGCCGGACAGGGTGAAACTGAAGCTTTCTTT
CDR3: CASSLAGQGETEAFF

J: TRBJ1-5
size: .
D: TRBD1
V: TRBV6-6
DNA: TGTGCCAGCAGTCCAACAGGGGTTCAGCCCCAGCATTTT
CDR3: CASSPTGVQPQHF

J: TRBJ2-7
size: once
D: TRBD1
V: TRBV28
DNA: TGTGCCAGCACCCGGACAGGGGTGACCTACGAGCAGTACTTC
CDR3: CASTRTGVTYEQYF

J: TRBJ1-2
size: .
D: TRBD1
V: TRBV19
DNA: TGTGCCAGTAGTATTAACAGGGGAGTGAACTATGGCTACACCTTC
CDR3: CASSINRGVNYGYTF

J: TRBJ2-6
size: .
D: .
V: TRBV19
DNA: TGTGCCAGTAGTGGTCTTGGACAGATTAGCCTCTCTGGGGCCAACGTCCTGACTTTC
CDR3: CASSGLGQISLSGANVLTF

J: TRBJ1-2
size: .
D: .
V: TRBV5-4
DNA: TGTGCCAGCAGCACCGGGGCCAGGGGCTATGGCTACACCTTC
CDR3: CASSTGARGYGYTF

J: TRBJ1-1
size: .
D: .
V: TRBV19
DNA: TGTGCCAGTAGTTTGGGACTGGACGGCACTGAAGCTTTCTTT
CDR3: CASSLGLDGTEAFF

J: TRBJ2-3
size: .
D: .
V: TRBV5-6
DNA: TGTGCCAGCAGCTTCAGGGGAAGCACAGATACGCAGTATTTT
CDR3: CASSFRGSTDTQYF

J: TRBJ2-1
size: .
D: .
V: TRBV6-6
DNA: TGTGCCAGCAGGCGCCCGGGACTCTGGAATGAGCAGTTCTTC
CDR3: CASRRPGLWNEQFF

J: TRBJ2-7
size: .
D: TRBD1
V: TRBV29-1
DNA: TGCAGCGTTGAAGATTGGGGACAGGCGGGCTACGAGCAGTACTTC
CDR3: CSVEDWGQAGYEQYF

J: TRBJ1-5
size: few
D: TRBD1
V: TRBV28
DNA: TGTGCCAGCAGATTCACAGGGGGCTGGGATCAGCCCCAGCATTTT
CDR3: CASRFTGGWDQPQHF

J: TRBJ2-3
size: .
D: .
V: TRBV5-4
DNA: TGTGCCAGCAGCGAGGACAGCCTTGACACAGATACGCAGTATTTT
CDR3: CASSEDSLDTDTQYF

J: TRBJ1-2
size: .
D: TRBD1
V: TRBV7-9
DNA: TGTGCCAGCAGCTTAGCCTACGTCGACAGGGGGGGCGGCTACACCTTC
CDR3: CASSLAYVDRGGGYTF

J: TRBJ2-2
size: few
D: TRBD1
V: TRBV29-1
DNA: TGCAGCGTTGGTCCCCAGGGGGCTATGAACACCGGGGAGCTGTTTTTT
CDR3: CSVGPQGAMNTGELFF

J: TRBJ1-1
size: .
D: TRBD1
V: TRBV5-6
DNA: TGTGCCAGCAGCTCCTGGGACAGGCTTCTAGAGAGTAACACTGAAGCTTTCTTT
CDR3: CASSSWDRLLESNTEAFF

J: TRBJ2-7
size: .
D: TRBD1
V: TRBV2
DNA: TGCCGTGGGAGGGGACAGGGCGATTACGAGCAGTACTTC
CDR3: CRGRGQGDYEQYF

J: TRBJ2-3
size: .
D: .
V: TRBV5-5
DNA: TGTGCCAGCAGCCCAGGGACACTTAGCACAGATACGCAGTATTTT
CDR3: CASSPGTLSTDTQYF